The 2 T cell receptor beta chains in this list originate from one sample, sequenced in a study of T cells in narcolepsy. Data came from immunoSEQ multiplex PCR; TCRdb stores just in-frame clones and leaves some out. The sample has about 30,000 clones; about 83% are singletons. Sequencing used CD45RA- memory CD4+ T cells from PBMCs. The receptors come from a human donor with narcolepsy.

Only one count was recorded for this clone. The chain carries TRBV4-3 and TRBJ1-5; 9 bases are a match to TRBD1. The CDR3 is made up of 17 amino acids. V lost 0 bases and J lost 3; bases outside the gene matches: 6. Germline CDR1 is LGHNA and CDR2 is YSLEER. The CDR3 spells CASSQEPGQGNNQPQHF. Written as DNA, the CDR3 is TGCGCCAGCAGCCAAGAACCGGGACAGGGCAACAATCAGCCCCAGCATTTT.

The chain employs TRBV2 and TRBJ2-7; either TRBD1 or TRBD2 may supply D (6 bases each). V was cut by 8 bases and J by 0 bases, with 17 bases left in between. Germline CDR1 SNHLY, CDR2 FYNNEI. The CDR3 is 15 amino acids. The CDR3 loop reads CASQTGGSRSYEQYF. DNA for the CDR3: TGTGCCAGCCAGACAGGAGGGTCTCGCTCCTACGAGCAGTACTTC.